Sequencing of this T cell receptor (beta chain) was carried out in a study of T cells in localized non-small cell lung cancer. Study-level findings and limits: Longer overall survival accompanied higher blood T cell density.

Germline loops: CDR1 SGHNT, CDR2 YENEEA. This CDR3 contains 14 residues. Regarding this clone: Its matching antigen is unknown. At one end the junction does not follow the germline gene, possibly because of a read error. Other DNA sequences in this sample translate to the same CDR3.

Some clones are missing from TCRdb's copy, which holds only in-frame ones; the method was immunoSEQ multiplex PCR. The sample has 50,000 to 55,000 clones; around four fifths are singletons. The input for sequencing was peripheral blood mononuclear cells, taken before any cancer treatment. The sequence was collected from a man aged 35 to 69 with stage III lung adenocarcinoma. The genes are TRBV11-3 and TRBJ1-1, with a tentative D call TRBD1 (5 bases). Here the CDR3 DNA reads TGTGCTAGCAGCTTCGGGGGATCGGACACTGAAGCTTTCTTT. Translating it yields CASSFGGSDTEAFF.